This T cell receptor (beta chain) appears in the sequencing data of a study of Ad26.COV2.S vaccination and SARS-CoV-2 variants. Study information: Donor joined the COV1001 Ad26.COV2.S trial arm. Points from the study as a whole: For non-spike TCRs, breadth in vaccine recipients resembled that in placebo recipients.

Regarding treatment: some 20 received Ad26.COV2.S at low or high dose, single or two shots; 5 received placebo; per-sample allocation not given. Sampling was performed 63 days after the first vaccine or placebo injection. Measured with immunoSEQ multiplex PCR; TCRdb has only the in-frame clones, and not every one. The sample shows a few hundred thousand clones, 70% to 90% of them seen only once. With respect to this clone: Its antigen is currently unknown.

The source is a person between 18 and 59 years old who received the Ad26.COV2.S COVID-19 vaccine or a placebo. This specimen was peripheral blood, taken in a trial of Ad26.COV2.S vaccine versus placebo.

The CDR3 region is CASSLAEDREETQYF. CDR3 DNA: TGTGCCAGCAGCTTAGCAGAGGACAGGGAAGAGACCCAGTACTTC. The rearrangement uses TRBV7-9 and TRBJ2-5, with TRBD1 matching over 8 bases. The germline gives CDR1 SEHNR, CDR2 FQNEAQ (reference sequence). The CDR3 runs 15 residues. With V trimmed by 0 bases and J by 3 bases, 3 bases remained unmatched. Full variable domain (missing parts from reference TRBV7-9 and TRBJ2-5): DTGVSQNPRHKITKRGQNVTFRCDPISEHNRLYWYRQTLGQGPEFLTYFQNEAQLEKSRLLSDRFSAERPKGSFSTLEIQRTEQGDSAMYLCASSLAEDREETQYFGPGTRLLVL.